The 21 T cell receptor beta chains below were found in one sample sequenced in a study of cytomegalovirus exposure and HLA in healthy donors listed by TCRdb under 2017. The library came from the immunoSEQ multiplex PCR assay. A mixture of 60 forward primers for TCR Vbeta segments and 13 reverse primers for TCR Jbeta segments was used in the multiplex PCR. TCRdb mirrors the immuneACCESS table, restricted to in-frame sequences. Some clones are absent from its copies; in checked studies, under half trace to an unresolved V gene, and the reason for the others is unknown. This sample is represented by approximately 170,000 clones; roughly 80% of them were singletons. The top ten constitute under 5% of the sample. Sequencing was performed on PBMCs. All receptors come from a woman aged 45-59 years in good health and CMV-seropositive.

A single count supports this clone. The chain is built from TRBV7-2 and TRBJ2-3, with 8 bases matching TRBD2. Germline V lookup: CDR1 SGHTA, CDR2 FQGNSA. This CDR3 is 12 amino acids long. The junction had 8 bases not matched to a gene; V was cut back by 9 bases and J by 9 bases. Written as DNA, the CDR3 is TGTGCCAGTAACCGGGAGCGGGGGACGCAGTATTTT. Translation: CASNRERGTQYF.

The chain carries TRBV9 and TRBJ2-1, with 8 bases matching TRBD1. The ends lost 6 bases at V and 5 bases at J; junction bases unmatched: 25. This CDR3 comprises 20 residues. From germline, CDR1 is SGDLS and CDR2 YYNGEE. CDR3 sequence reads: CASNIRGDRNRDSRNNEQFF. The CDR3 nucleotides are TGTGCCAGCAACATAAGAGGGGACAGGAACCGGGACTCGAGAAACAATGAGCAGTTCTTC.

J is TRBJ1-4 and V is TRBV7-2; TRBD1 matches 10 bases. The germline CDR1 and CDR2 sequences are SGHTA and FQGNSA. V lost 4 bases and J lost 8; bases outside the gene matches: 7. This CDR3 is 15 amino acids long. The CDR3 DNA sequence: TGTGCCAGCAGCTCATGGGACAGGGGAGAAGAAAAACTGTTTTTT. Amino acid sequence: CASSSWDRGEEKLFF.

This clone has a handful of counts. The chain recombines TRBV28 with TRBJ1-2, with a tentative D call TRBD1 (6 bases). CDR1 and CDR2 (germline): MDHEN, SYDVKM. The CDR3 sequence is 14 residues long. V was trimmed by 3 bases and J by 8 bases, leaving 16 bases between them. DNA for the CDR3: TGTGCCAGCAGTTTGGGTTTGGGGGCAAGAGGCTACACCTTC. Its translation: CASSLGLGARGYTF.

The V call is TRBV10-3, the J call TRBJ2-7; 14 positions agree with TRBD2. The CDR3 is made up of 16 amino acids. Germline lookup yields CDR1 ENHRY and CDR2 SYGVKD. Trimming at V came to 6 bases and at J to 6 bases, leaving 10 bases not matched to a gene. The CDR3 DNA reads TGTGCCATCAGGGGGGTGGGGACTAGCGGGAGAGGCGAGCAGTACTTC. Its translation is CAIRGVGTSGRGEQYF.

This clone occurred a few times. This chain links TRBV28 with TRBJ1-1; tentative D call: TRBD1 (5 bases). V lost 3 bases and J lost 8, with 13 bases in between. The germline V gene encodes CDR1 MDHEN and CDR2 SYDVKM. The CDR3 is 13 amino acids. In nucleotides, the CDR3 is TGTGCCAGCAGTTTGGGGGGGAGGGTCGAAGCTTTCTTT. This sequence encodes CASSLGGRVEAFF.

The V and J genes are TRBV18 and TRBJ2-7; TRBD2 agrees at 13 bases. Looked up from germline, CDR1 is KGHSH and CDR2 is LQKENI. The CDR3 has 16 amino acids. V was pared by 3 bases and J by 7 bases, with 9 bases of the junction left unmatched. CDR3 in DNA: TGTGCCAGCTCACCGACTCGGACTAGCGGGAGTAGGGAGCAGTACTTC. It is translated as CASSPTRTSGSREQYF.

This chain uses TRBV19 with TRBJ2-7; D remains ambiguous. Per the germline V gene, CDR1 is LNHDA and CDR2 is SQIVND (reference sequence). V gave up 8 bases and J gave up 3 bases, with 11 bases separating them. The CDR3 has 12 residues. For the CDR3, the DNA is TGTGCCAGTTCCCTAAACTACTACGAGCAGTACTTC. This sequence encodes CASSLNYYEQYF.

Only a few counts were recorded for this clone. The V and J genes are TRBV5-6 and TRBJ2-1; 11 bases agree with TRBD2. The CDR3 totals 15 residues. Trimming at V came to 6 bases and at J to 7 bases, leaving 9 bases not matched to a gene. Looked up from germline, CDR1 is SGHDT and CDR2 is YYEEEE. CDR3 loop: CASIIPGLAVNEQFF. CDR3 DNA: TGTGCCAGCATCATACCGGGACTAGCGGTGAATGAGCAGTTCTTC.

The chain carries TRBV10-3 and TRBJ2-7; weak D call: TRBD1 (5 bases). Trimming shortened V by 11 bases and J by 0 bases, and 17 bases separated the two germline ends. The CDR3 totals 14 residues. Looked up from germline, CDR1 is ENHRY and CDR2 is SYGVKD. DNA for the CDR3: TGTGCCGCCAGACAGCACCCGAGCTCCTACGAGCAGTACTTC. Translation: CAARQHPSSYEQYF.

The rearrangement joins TRBV5-6 to TRBJ1-5, with a possible D match to TRBD1 (5 bases). The germline CDR1 and CDR2 sequences are SGHDT and YYEEEE. Trimming cost V 4 bases and J 9 bases, with 17 bases left between them. There are 14 residues in the CDR3. The CDR3 nucleotides are TGTGCCAGCAGCCTAGACAGCAGCCAAGGGCCCCAGCATTTT. Its translation: CASSLDSSQGPQHF.

V and J are TRBV9 and TRBJ2-7; 7 nucleotides line up with TRBD2. J was trimmed by 2 bases and V by 0 bases; bases with no gene match: 8. CDR3 length: 16 residues. The germline V gene encodes CDR1 SGDLS and CDR2 YYNGEE. CDR3: CASSVAEGRGAYEQYF. CDR3 coding DNA: TGTGCCAGCAGCGTAGCCGAGGGGAGGGGAGCCTACGAGCAGTACTTC.

The genes are TRBV6-6 and TRBJ1-1; TRBD1 is a possible D gene (5 bases). V lost 3 bases, J lost 1 base, and 9 bases lay in between. There are 14 residues in the CDR3. Germline V gene data show CDR1 as MNHNY and CDR2 as SVGAGI (reference sequence). In DNA, the CDR3 is TGTGCCAGCAGTTATTATAGGGGGAACACTGAAGCTTTCTTT. Its protein is CASSYYRGNTEAFF.

This clone showed up just once. The genes are TRBV18 and TRBJ2-5; 9 bases fit TRBD1. Germline CDR1 is KGHSH and CDR2 is LQKENI. This CDR3 has 15 amino acids. Trimming took 2 bases from V and 1 from J; bases not matched to a gene: 2. CDR3 amino acids: CASSPGQGLQETQYF. Here the CDR3 DNA reads TGTGCCAGCTCACCAGGACAGGGGCTCCAAGAGACCCAGTACTTC.

This sequence joins TRBV6-1 and TRBJ1-3, with D perhaps matching TRBD1 (6 bases). Trimming pared 4 bases from V and 0 bases from J, leaving 13 bases between. The CDR3 has 16 amino acids. In germline, CDR1 is MNHNS, CDR2 SASEGT. The CDR3 region is CASSANRAGSGNTIYF. The CDR3 nucleotides read TGTGCCAGCAGTGCGAACAGGGCGGGCTCTGGAAACACCATATATTTT.

The CDR3 here is CASSEIGGPGTDTQYF. The CDR3 DNA is TGTGCCAGCAGTGAAATAGGAGGGCCGGGCACAGATACGCAGTATTTT. The V call is TRBV2, the J call TRBJ2-3, with D tentatively TRBD2 (6 bases). The CDR3 runs 16 residues. CDR1 is SNHLY and CDR2 is FYNNEI in the germline V gene. V lost 2 bases and J lost 1, with 13 bases in between.

The genes are TRBV4-1 and TRBJ2-7; tentatively, D is TRBD2 (7 bases). The V and J ends lost 3 bases and 2 bases respectively, with 11 bases between them. Germline V gene data show CDR1 as MGHRA and CDR2 as YSYEKL. CDR3 length: 14 residues. CDR3 in DNA: TGCGCCAGCAGCCAGGGGGGGCGGGCCTACGAGCAGTACTTC. This translates into CASSQGGRAYEQYF.

J is TRBJ1-6 and V is TRBV7-8; unclear D gene. Germline V CDR1 and CDR2: SGHVS, FQNEAQ. The germline V and J ends were trimmed by 4 bases and 0 bases, with 7 bases remaining between them. The CDR3 loop spans 15 amino acids. The CDR3 region is CASSWESSYNSPLHF. Here the CDR3 DNA reads TGTGCCAGCAGCTGGGAGAGCTCCTATAATTCACCCCTCCACTTT.

The chain joins TRBV15 to TRBJ2-2, with 10 bases that match TRBD2. This CDR3 is 16 amino acids long. The trim removed 5 bases at V and 4 bases at J, leaving 7 bases unmatched. The germline gives CDR1 LNHNV, CDR2 YYDKDF (reference sequence). In DNA form, the CDR3 reads TGTGCCACCAGCGGGTTGAGCGGGAGGGTCACCGGGGAGCTGTTTTTT. Amino acids: CATSGLSGRVTGELFF.

The chain carries TRBV6-5 and TRBJ1-2; 8 nucleotides match TRBD1. The CDR3 has 15 amino acids. Germline CDR1 MNHEY, CDR2 SVGAGI. The V and J ends lost 5 bases and 0 bases, in that order; junction bases with no gene match: 5. CDR3 amino acids: CASSPRDRTNYGYTF. CDR3 coding DNA: TGTGCCAGCAGTCCCCGGGACAGGACTAACTATGGCTACACCTTC.

V and J are TRBV9 and TRBJ1-1; D gene ambiguous. Germline CDR1 reads SGDLS; CDR2 reads YYNGEE. CDR3 length equals 13 residues. V lost 4 bases to trimming and J lost 5 bases, with 12 bases between them. The DNA for the CDR3 is TGTGCCAGCAGCTGGGGAGACGGAACTGAAGCTTTCTTT. It codes for CASSWGDGTEAFF.